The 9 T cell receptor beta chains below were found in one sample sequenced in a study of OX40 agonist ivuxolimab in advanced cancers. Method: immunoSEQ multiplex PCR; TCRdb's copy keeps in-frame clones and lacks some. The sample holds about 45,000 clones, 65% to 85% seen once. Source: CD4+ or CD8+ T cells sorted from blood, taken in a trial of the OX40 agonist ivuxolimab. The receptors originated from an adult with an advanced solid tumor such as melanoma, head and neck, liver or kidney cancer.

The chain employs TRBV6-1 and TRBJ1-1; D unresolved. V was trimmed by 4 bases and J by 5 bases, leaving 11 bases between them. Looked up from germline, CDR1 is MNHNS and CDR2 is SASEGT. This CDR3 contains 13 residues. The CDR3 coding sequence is TGTGCCAGCAGTGCCCGGGCGGGTACTGAAGCTTTCTTT. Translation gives CASSARAGTEAFF.

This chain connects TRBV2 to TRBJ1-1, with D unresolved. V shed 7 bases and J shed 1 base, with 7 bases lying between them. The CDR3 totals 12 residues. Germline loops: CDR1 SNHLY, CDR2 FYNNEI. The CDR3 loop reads CASKEANTEAFF. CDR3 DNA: TGTGCCAGCAAGGAGGCGAACACTGAAGCTTTCTTT.

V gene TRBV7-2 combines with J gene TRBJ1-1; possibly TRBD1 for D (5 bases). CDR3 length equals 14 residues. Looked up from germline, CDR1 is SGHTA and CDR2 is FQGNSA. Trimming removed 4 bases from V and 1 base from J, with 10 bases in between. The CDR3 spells CASSYGTANTEAFF. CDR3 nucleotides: TGTGCCAGCAGCTACGGGACGGCGAACACTGAAGCTTTCTTT.

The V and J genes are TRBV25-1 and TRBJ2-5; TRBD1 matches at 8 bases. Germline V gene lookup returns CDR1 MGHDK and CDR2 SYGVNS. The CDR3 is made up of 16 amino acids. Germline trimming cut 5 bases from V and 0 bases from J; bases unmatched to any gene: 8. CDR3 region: CASSPWDRINQETQYF. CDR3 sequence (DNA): TGTGCCAGCAGTCCATGGGACAGGATCAACCAAGAGACCCAGTACTTC. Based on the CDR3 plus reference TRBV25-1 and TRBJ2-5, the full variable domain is EADIYQTPRYLVIGTGKKITLECSQTMGHDKMYWYQQDPGMELHLIHYSYGVNSTEKGDLSSESTVSRIRTEHFPLTLESARPSHTSQYLCASSPWDRINQETQYFGPGTRLLVL.

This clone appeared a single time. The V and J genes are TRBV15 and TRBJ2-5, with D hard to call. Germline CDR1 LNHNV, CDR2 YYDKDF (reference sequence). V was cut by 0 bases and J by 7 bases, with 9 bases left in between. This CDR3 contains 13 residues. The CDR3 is CATSRDTSPTQYF. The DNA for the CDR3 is TGTGCCACCAGCAGAGATACGTCTCCGACCCAGTACTTC.

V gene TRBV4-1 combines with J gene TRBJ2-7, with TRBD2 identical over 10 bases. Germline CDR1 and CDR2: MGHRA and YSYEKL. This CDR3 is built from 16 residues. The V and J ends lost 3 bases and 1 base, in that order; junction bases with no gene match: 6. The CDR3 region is CASSHVGLAVSYEQYF. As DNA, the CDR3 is TGCGCCAGCAGCCATGTCGGACTAGCGGTATCCTACGAGCAGTACTTC.

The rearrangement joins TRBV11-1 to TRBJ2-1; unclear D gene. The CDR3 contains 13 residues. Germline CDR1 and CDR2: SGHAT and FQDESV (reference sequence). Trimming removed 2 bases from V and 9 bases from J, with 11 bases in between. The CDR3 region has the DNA TGTGCCAGCAGCTTAAATGTCCGAGGTGAGCAGTTCTTC. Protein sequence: CASSLNVRGEQFF.

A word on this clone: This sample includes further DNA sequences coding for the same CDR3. The CDR3 loop is CASSPGGEYTEAFF. The CDR3 DNA reads as TGTGCCAGCTCACCAGGGGGCGAGTACACTGAAGCTTTCTTT. The J gene is TRBJ1-1, the V gene TRBV18, with D tentatively TRBD1 (6 bases). Germline CDR1 reads KGHSH; CDR2 reads LQKENI. The CDR3 totals 14 residues. Between the trimmed V and J ends, which lost 2 bases and 3 bases, there was a span of 10 bases. The whole variable domain, filled in from reference TRBV18 and TRBJ1-1, reads NAGVMQNPRHLVRRRGQEARLRCSPMKGHSHVYWYRQLPEEGLKFMVYLQKENIIDESGMPKERFSAEFPKEGPSILRIQQVVRGDSAAYFCASSPGGEYTEAFFGQGTRLTVV.

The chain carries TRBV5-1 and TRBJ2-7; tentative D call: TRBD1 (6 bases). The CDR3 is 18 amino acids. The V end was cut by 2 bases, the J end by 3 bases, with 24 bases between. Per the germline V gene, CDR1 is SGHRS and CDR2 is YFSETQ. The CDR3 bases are TGCGCCAGCAGCTTACTCCGGGACAATCGACCGAGTGACTACGAGCAGTACTTC. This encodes CASSLLRDNRPSDYEQYF.